The following is a T cell receptor (beta chain) sequence with its context. The sample belongs to a study of patients and donors after allogeneic stem cell transplantation. Each CDR3 protein is one row after TCRdb ran MiXCR on the RT-PCR reads. The top ten hold roughly 7.2% of the sample, which has hundreds of thousands of distinct CDR3 sequences, approximately 16% seen once. After removal of 4 bases from V and 8 bases from J, the junction contained 7 bases not matched to a gene. The CDR3 loop spans 13 amino acids. Germline CDR1 is SGHRS and CDR2 is YFSETQ. This clonotype was obtained from a human donor who was either an allogeneic HSCT recipient or a stem cell or donor lymphocyte infusion donor (not recorded which). It is not recorded whose cells these are; they may come from a transplant donor. This chain uses TRBV5-1 with TRBJ1-1, with 8 bases fitting TRBD1. The sequencing input was blood, either unsorted or a sorted T cell fraction (not recorded which). The CDR3 protein is CASSTGQGPEAFF. For the CDR3, the DNA is TGCGCCAGCAGCACAGGACAGGGACCGGAAGCTTTCTTT. The full variable domain, in which reference TRBV5-1 and TRBJ1-1 provide the parts outside the CDR3, is KAGVTQTPRYLIKTRGQQVTLSCSPISGHRSVSWYQQTPGQGLQFLFEYFSETQRNKGNFPGRFSGRQFSNSRSEMNVSTLELGDSALYLCASSTGQGPEAFFGQGTRLTVV.